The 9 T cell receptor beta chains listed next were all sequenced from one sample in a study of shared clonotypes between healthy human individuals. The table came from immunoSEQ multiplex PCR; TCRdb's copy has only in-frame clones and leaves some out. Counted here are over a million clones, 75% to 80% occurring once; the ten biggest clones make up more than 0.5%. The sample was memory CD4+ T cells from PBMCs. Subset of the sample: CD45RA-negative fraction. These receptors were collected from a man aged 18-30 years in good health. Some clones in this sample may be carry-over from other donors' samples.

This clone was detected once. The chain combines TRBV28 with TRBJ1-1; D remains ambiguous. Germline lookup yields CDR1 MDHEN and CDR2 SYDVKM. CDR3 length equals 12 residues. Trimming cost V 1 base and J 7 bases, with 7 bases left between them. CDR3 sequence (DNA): TGTGCCAGCAGTTTATTTGAACGTGAAGCTTTCTTT. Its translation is CASSLFEREAFF.

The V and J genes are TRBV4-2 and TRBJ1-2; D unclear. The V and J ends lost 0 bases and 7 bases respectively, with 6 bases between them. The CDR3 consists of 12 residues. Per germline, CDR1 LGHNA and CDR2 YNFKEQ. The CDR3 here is CASSQDLVGYTF. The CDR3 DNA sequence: TGTGCCAGCAGCCAAGATTTAGTTGGCTACACCTTC.

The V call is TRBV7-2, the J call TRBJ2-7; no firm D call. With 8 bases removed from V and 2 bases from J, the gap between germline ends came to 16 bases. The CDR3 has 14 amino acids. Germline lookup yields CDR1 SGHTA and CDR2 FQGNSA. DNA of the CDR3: TGTGCCAGCCGAGGCGGCATTTTAACCTACGAGCAGTACTTC. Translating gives CASRGGILTYEQYF. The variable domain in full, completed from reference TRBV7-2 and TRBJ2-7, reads GAGVSQSPSNKVTEKGKDVELRCDPISGHTALYWYRQSLGQGLEFLIYFQGNSAPDKSGLPSDRFSAERTGGSVSTLTIQRTQQEDSAVYLCASRGGILTYEQYFGPGTRLTVT.

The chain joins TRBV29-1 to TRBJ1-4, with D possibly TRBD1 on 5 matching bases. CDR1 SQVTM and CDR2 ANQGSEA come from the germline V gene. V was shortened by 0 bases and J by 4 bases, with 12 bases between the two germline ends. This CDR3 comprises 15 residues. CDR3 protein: CSVEDPGGGNEKLFF. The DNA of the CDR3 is TGCAGCGTTGAAGATCCTGGGGGTGGTAATGAAAAACTGTTTTTT.

CDR3 protein: CASSVAESGTGTQYF. Here the CDR3 DNA reads TGTGCCAGCAGCGTAGCCGAAAGCGGGACCGGTACGCAGTATTTT. The chain employs TRBV9 and TRBJ2-3; 7 bases match TRBD2. J lost 8 bases, V lost 0 bases, and 9 bases had no gene match. This CDR3 has 15 amino acids. Germline-derived CDR1 and CDR2 are SGDLS and YYNGEE.

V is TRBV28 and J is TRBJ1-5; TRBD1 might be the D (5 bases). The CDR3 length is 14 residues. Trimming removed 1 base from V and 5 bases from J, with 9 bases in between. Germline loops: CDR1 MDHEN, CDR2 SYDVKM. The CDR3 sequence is CASSLYAGYQPQHF. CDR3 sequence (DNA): TGTGCCAGCAGTTTATACGCAGGGTATCAGCCCCAGCATTTT.

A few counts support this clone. CDR3 residues: CASSTLETQAEQFF. CDR3 DNA sequence: TGCGCCAGCAGCACCTTAGAGACCCAGGCTGAGCAGTTCTTC. V and J are TRBV5-1 and TRBJ2-1; no firm D call. Trimming removed 4 bases from V and 9 bases from J, with 17 bases in between. CDR1 is SGHRS, CDR2 YFSETQ, per germline. This CDR3 spans 14 amino acids.

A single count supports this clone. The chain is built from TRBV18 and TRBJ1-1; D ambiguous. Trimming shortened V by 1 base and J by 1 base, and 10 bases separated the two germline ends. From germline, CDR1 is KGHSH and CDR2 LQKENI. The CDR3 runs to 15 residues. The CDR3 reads CASSPRLEENTEAFF. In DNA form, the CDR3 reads TGTGCCAGCTCACCACGGTTGGAGGAGAACACTGAAGCTTTCTTT.

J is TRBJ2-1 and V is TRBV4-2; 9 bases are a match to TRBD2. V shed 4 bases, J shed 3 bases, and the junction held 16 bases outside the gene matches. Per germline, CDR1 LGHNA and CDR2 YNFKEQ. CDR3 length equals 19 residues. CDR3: CASSPRLAVTPRFYNEQFF. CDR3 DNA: TGTGCCAGCAGCCCTAGACTAGCGGTCACGCCCCGTTTCTACAATGAGCAGTTCTTC.